This T cell receptor (beta chain) was profiled in a study of OX40 agonist ivuxolimab in advanced cancers. Turning to the study itself: Patients were dosed with the agonistic anti-OX40 (CD134) antibody ivuxolimab. Subjects had a mean age of roughly 60 years, with a range of roughly 20 to 80; approximately 83% were male. Partial responses were achieved by three patients, of whom one had hepatocellular carcinoma and two had cutaneous melanoma.

TCRdb's copy holds only in-frame clones and misses some; the assay was immunoSEQ multiplex PCR. Of tens of thousands of clones listed, more than 80% are singletons. Germline assignment: CDR1 SGHDN and CDR2 FVKESK. Trimming removed 1 base from V and 6 bases from J, with 18 bases in between. This CDR3 region has 16 residues. Findings and caveats of the study: The investigators did not determine what antigen specificity the expanded peripheral T cells had.

As for this clone: Its specificity is not known.

The source is an adult with an advanced solid tumor such as melanoma, head and neck, liver or kidney cancer. The V and J genes are TRBV14 and TRBJ1-2; D perhaps matches TRBD1 (5 bases). This specimen was CD4+ or CD8+ T cells sorted from blood, taken in a trial of the OX40 agonist ivuxolimab. The CDR3 here is CASSQALGLPGDGYTF. DNA of the CDR3: TGTGCCAGCAGCCAAGCCCTGGGACTGCCTGGAGATGGCTACACCTTC.